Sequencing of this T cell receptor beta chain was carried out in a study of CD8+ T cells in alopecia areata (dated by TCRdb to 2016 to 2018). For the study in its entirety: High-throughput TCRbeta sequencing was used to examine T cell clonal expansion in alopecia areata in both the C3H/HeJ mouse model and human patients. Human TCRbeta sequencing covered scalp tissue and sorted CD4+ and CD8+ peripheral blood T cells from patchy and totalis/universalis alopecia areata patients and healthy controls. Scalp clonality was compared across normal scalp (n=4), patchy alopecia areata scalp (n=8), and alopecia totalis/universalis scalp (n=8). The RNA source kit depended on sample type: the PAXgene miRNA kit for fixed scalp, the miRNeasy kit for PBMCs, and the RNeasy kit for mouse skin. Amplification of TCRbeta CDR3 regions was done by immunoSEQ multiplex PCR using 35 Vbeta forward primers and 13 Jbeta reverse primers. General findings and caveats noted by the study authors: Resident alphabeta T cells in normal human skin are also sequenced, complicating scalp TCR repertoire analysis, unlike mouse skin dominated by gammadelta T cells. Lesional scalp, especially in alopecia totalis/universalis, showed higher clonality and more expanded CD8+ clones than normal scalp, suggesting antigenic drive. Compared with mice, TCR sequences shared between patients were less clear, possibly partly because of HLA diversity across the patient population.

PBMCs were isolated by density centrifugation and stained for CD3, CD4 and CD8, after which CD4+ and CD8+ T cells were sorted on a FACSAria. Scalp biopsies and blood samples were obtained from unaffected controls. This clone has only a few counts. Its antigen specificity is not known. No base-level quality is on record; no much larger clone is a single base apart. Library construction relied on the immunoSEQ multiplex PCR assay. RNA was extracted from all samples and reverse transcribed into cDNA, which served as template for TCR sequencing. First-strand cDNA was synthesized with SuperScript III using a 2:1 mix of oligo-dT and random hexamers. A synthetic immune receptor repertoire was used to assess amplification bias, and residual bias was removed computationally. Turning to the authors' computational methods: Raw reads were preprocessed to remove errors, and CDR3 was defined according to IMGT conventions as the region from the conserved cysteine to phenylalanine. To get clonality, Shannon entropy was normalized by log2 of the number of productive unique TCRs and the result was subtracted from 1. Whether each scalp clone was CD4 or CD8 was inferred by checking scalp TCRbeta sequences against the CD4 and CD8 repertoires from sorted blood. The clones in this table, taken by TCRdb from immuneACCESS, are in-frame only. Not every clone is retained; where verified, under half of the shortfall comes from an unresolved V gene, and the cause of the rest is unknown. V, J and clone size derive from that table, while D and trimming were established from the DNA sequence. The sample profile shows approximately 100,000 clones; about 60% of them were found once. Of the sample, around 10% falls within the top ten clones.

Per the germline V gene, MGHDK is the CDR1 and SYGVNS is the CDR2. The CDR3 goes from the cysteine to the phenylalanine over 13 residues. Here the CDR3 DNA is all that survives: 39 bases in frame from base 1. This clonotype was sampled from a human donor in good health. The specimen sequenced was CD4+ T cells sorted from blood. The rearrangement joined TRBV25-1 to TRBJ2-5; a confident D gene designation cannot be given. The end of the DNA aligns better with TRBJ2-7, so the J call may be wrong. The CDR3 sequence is CASSESSSYEQYF. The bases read TGTGCCAGCAGTGAATCTAGCTCCTACGAGCAGTACTTC.